This TCR beta chain is from a study of CD8+ T cells in alopecia areata. This clone was counted only a few times. Reverse transcription of extracted RNA yielded cDNA, which provided the sequencing template. The assay was immunoSEQ multiplex PCR, and TCRdb's table has in-frame clones only and misses some. The sample has some 150,000 clones; about 60% are singletons. Germline CDR1 SEHNR, CDR2 FQNEAQ (reference sequence). The length of the CDR3 is 11 residues. The V end was cut by 11 bases, the J end by 6 bases, with 13 bases between. The TCR originated in a human donor with alopecia areata. Sequencing used CD4+ T cells sorted from blood, obtained at week 0. The chain links TRBV7-9 to TRBJ1-2, with D perhaps matching TRBD1 (5 bases). CDR3 sequence (DNA): TGTGCCGGGGACGGGGCTAATGGCTACACCTTC. Translating it yields CAGDGANGYTF.